Detailed here is one T cell receptor (beta chain). This sample is part of a study of blood T cells in healthy people across ages. Trimming cost V 2 bases and J 2 bases, with 9 bases left between them. The CDR3 covers 15 residues. Germline V lookup: CDR1 SGHAT, CDR2 FQDESV (reference sequence). With a J-beta primer mix and a sample-barcoded 5' primer, a second PCR ran roughly 6 to 11 cycles. Each CDR3 protein gets one entry after TCRdb re-called the 5' RACE reads with MiXCR. The profile shows around 790,000 distinct CDR3 sequences, approximately 48% of them singletons. The receptor's source is a man aged 55 to 70 in good health. V and J are TRBV11-1 and TRBJ2-2; D unresolved. Sequences were obtained from blood. CDR3 nucleotides: TGTGCCAGCAGCTTATTACGGAGAAACACCGGGGAGCTGTTTTTT. Translation gives CASSLLRRNTGELFF.